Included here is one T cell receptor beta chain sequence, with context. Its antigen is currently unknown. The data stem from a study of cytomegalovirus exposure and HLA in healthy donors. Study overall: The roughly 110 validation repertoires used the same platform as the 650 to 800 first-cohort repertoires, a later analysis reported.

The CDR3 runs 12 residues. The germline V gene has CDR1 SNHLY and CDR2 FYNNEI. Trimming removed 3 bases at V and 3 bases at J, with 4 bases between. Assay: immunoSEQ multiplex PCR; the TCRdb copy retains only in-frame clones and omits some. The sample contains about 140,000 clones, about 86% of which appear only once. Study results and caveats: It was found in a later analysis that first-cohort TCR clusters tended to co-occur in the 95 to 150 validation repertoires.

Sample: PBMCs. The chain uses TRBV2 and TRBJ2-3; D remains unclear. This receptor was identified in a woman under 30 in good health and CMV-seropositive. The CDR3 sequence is CASSDLTDTQYF. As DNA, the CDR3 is TGTGCCAGCAGTGATTTAACAGATACGCAGTATTTT.